This T cell receptor beta chain was found in a study of T cell responses to AZD1222 COVID-19 vaccine. The length of the CDR3 is 13 residues. Germline CDR1 ENHRY, CDR2 SYGVKD. V gave up 9 bases and J gave up 0 bases, with 12 bases separating them. Overall study results and limits: The donor cohort was predominantly white British with a female majority, and clonal diversity may have been underestimated. CD4 TCRs covered the whole spike, strongest at regions 160-218 and 743-854. Reportedly, nearly half the spike-specific TCRs target unmutated variant regions. Sampled repertoires all dated from after the peak T cell response.

Here immunoSEQ multiplex PCR was the method, and the copy in TCRdb shows in-frame clones only, minus some. The top ten hold more than 1.3% of the sample, which has roughly 160,000 clones, less than 95% seen once. With respect to this clone: Its specificity is not known.

The sequence came from an adult in good health. This chain connects TRBV10-3 to TRBJ2-7, with D perhaps given as TRBD1 or TRBD2 (5 bases each). Material: peripheral blood, obtained on day 0 of AZD1222 vaccination. The CDR3 loop reads CAIHRDPSYEQYF. The CDR3 nucleotides read TGTGCCATTCACCGGGACCCCTCCTACGAGCAGTACTTC.